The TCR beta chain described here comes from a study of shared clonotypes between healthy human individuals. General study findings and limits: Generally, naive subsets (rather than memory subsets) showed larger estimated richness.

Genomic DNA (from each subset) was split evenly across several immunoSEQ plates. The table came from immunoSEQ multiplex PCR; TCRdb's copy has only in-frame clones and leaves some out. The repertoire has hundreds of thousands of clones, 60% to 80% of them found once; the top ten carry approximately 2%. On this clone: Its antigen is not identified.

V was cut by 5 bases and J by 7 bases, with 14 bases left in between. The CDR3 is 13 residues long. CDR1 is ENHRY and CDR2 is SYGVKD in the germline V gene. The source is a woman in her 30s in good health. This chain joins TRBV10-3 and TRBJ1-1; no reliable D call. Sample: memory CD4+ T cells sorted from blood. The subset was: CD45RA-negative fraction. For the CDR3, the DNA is TGTGCCATCAGTTCGACTGAGAAGATTGAAGCTTTCTTT. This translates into CAISSTEKIEAFF.